This TCR beta chain was sequenced for a study of patients and donors after allogeneic stem cell transplantation. Germline CDR1 is MNHNS and CDR2 is SASEGT. V shed 5 bases and J shed 4 bases, with 10 bases lying between them. The CDR3 covers 13 residues. The table lists this clonotype with a count of one. One entry per CDR3 protein results from TCRdb running MiXCR on the RT-PCR reads. The sample carries about 160,000 distinct CDR3 sequences, over 35% recorded once. The gene calls are TRBV6-1 and TRBJ2-3, with a possible D match to TRBD2 (6 bases). Material for sequencing was blood, either unsorted or a sorted T cell fraction (not recorded which). The TCR comes from a human donor who was either an allogeneic HSCT recipient or a stem cell or donor lymphocyte infusion donor (not recorded which). It is not recorded whose cells these are; they may come from a transplant donor. The CDR3: CASSSDYPDTQYF. For the CDR3, the DNA is TGTGCCAGCAGTTCGGACTACCCAGATACGCAGTATTTT.